Listed here are 10 T cell receptor beta chains from one sample, sequenced in a study of T cells in Graves' hyperthyroidism and ophthalmopathy. TCR beta CDR3 regions were amplified from RNA transcripts. When the TCR CDR3 underwent first-round RT-PCR, the HTBI primer set was used. TCRdb re-derived calls from the multiplex PCR reads in MiXCR, one entry per CDR3 protein. The sample contains about 770,000 distinct CDR3 sequences, under 20% of which appear only once. Material: blood. All receptors derive from a woman aged 45-65 years with Graves' hyperthyroidism that later progressed to Graves' ophthalmopathy.

V gene TRBV20-1 combines with J gene TRBJ2-3, with 8 positions matching TRBD2. The CDR3 spans 16 residues. Losses at the gene ends were 0 bases for V and 1 base for J; bases not matched to a gene: 6. CDR1 and CDR2 (germline): DFQATT, SNEGSKA (reference sequence). Here the CDR3 reads CSARDSRGGGTDTQYF. The CDR3 DNA reads TGCAGTGCTAGAGATAGTCGGGGGGGGGGCACAGATACGCAGTATTTT.

This clonotype was found once. The chain employs TRBV12-3 or TRBV12-4 and TRBJ2-5, with D possibly matching TRBD2 (6 bases). The length of the CDR3 is 15 residues. The V gene lost 7 bases and the J gene lost 5 bases, with 20 bases spanning the gap. Written as DNA, the CDR3 is TGTGCCAGCAACCGAGCGATGGAGGGCCACGAGACCCAGTACTTC. It codes for CASNRAMEGHETQYF.

This clonotype was seen repeatedly, ten times or more. V usage is TRBV20-1 and J usage is TRBJ2-7; the D is unclear. CDR1 is DFQATT and CDR2 is SNEGSKA in the germline V gene (reference sequence). V shed 1 base and J shed 0 bases, with 7 bases lying between them. CDR3 length equals 13 residues. CDR3 loop: CSARGKGSYEQYF. The CDR3 DNA reads TGCAGTGCTAGAGGAAAGGGCTCCTACGAGCAGTACTTC.

This clonotype came up many times. The chain carries TRBV11-2 and TRBJ1-1, with 9 bases matching TRBD1. The CDR3 has 16 residues. CDR1 and CDR2 (germline): SGHAT, FQNNGV. After removal of 5 bases from V and 1 base from J, the junction contained 8 bases not matched to a gene. CDR3 sequence: CASSRRPGQGNTEAFF. In nucleotides, the CDR3 is TGTGCCAGCAGCCGTCGCCCGGGACAGGGGAACACTGAAGCTTTCTTT.

In this sample, this clonotype turned up a few times. V is TRBV6-1 and J is TRBJ1-2, with D possibly TRBD1 on 5 matching bases. CDR1 and CDR2 (germline): MNHNS, SASEGT. There are 12 residues in the CDR3. Trimming removed 11 bases from V and 0 bases from J, with 10 bases in between. The CDR3 sequence is CAGGGANYGYTF. The CDR3, as DNA: TGTGCCGGCGGAGGGGCTAACTATGGCTACACCTTC.

The table lists this clonotype with a few counts. V usage is TRBV10-2 and J usage is TRBJ2-3; 10 bases align to TRBD2. The CDR3 runs 16 residues. Unmatched junction bases numbered 5, after V lost 1 base and J lost 4 bases. Germline assignment: CDR1 WSHSY and CDR2 SAAADI. CDR3 sequence reads: CASSELASGGSDTQYF. The CDR3 nucleotides are TGCGCCAGCAGTGAGTTGGCTAGCGGGGGATCAGATACGCAGTATTTT.

The chain's CDR3 is CASSQEGHLQYF. For the CDR3, the DNA is TGCGCCAGCAGCCAAGAAGGGCACTTGCAGTACTTC. The V call is TRBV4-1, the J call TRBJ2-7; D is undetermined. V gave up 0 bases and J gave up 9 bases, with 9 bases separating them. This CDR3 contains 12 residues. Germline-derived CDR1 and CDR2 are MGHRA and YSYEKL.

This clonotype was counted at least ten times. The chain is built from TRBV5-1 and TRBJ2-7; 8 nucleotides line up with TRBD1. The CDR3 length is 15 residues. Germline CDR1 SGHRS, CDR2 YFSETQ. Losses at the gene ends were 7 bases for V and 4 bases for J; bases not matched to a gene: 13. The CDR3: CASAFSGTGDYEQYF. The CDR3 DNA sequence: TGCGCCAGCGCTTTTTCCGGGACAGGTGATTACGAGCAGTACTTC.

The CDR3 bases are TGTGCCAGCAGCCATATGGGGGGTCAGGATTCACCCCTCCACTTT. The encoded protein is CASSHMGGQDSPLHF. The chain joins TRBV5-5 to TRBJ1-6, with D possibly TRBD1 on 5 matching bases. The length of the CDR3 is 15 residues. Germline V gene sequence: CDR1 SGHKS, CDR2 YYEKEE (reference sequence). The V end was cut by 4 bases, the J end by 8 bases, with 16 bases between.

This clonotype has just a few counts. The V call is TRBV6-5, the J call TRBJ1-2, with a tentative D call TRBD1 (5 bases). CDR1 and CDR2 from the germline V gene are MNHEY and SVGAGI. Trimming took 2 bases from V and 0 from J, leaving 13 bases between them. This CDR3 comprises 16 residues. Here the CDR3 DNA reads TGTGCCAGCAGTTACCGTGACAGCCCATCTAACTATGGCTACACCTTC. Its translation: CASSYRDSPSNYGYTF.